This entry lists 7 T cell receptor beta chains sequenced from one sample in a study of CD8+ T cells in alopecia areata. It was cDNA, reverse transcribed from extracted RNA, that served as the sequencing template. The method was immunoSEQ multiplex PCR; TCRdb's version includes in-frame clones alone and lacks a portion of them. In the table there are fewer than 8,000 clones, about three fifths of which are singletons. Researchers gathered lesional scalp punch biopsies and peripheral blood from patients with alopecia areata. The sequenced sample was skin, obtained at week 0. The source is a human donor with alopecia areata.

The table lists this clone with a count of one. The same CDR3 also results from other DNA sequences found in this sample. V and J are TRBV28 and TRBJ1-5; D remains unclear. The CDR3 totals 14 residues. Germline V gene lookup returns CDR1 MDHEN and CDR2 SYDVKM. Trimming took off 3 bases at V and 2 bases at J, with 8 bases between the two ends. CDR3 DNA sequence: TGTGCCAGCAGTTTCCCGGGCCGCAATCAGCCCCAGCATTTT. As protein: CASSFPGRNQPQHF.

This clone was seen a single time. J is TRBJ2-4 and V is TRBV30; 7 nucleotides agree with TRBD2. Germline V gene lookup returns CDR1 GTSNPN and CDR2 SVGIG (reference sequence). V dropped 0 bases and J dropped 4; count of bases not matched to a gene: 6. The CDR3 covers 15 residues. CDR3 region: CAWSVSSGAKNIQYF. Written as DNA, the CDR3 is TGTGCCTGGAGTGTATCGAGCGGGGCGAAAAACATTCAGTACTTC.

The chain links TRBV5-6 to TRBJ2-5; D possibly corresponds to TRBD2 (6 bases). The germline V gene has CDR1 SGHDT and CDR2 YYEEEE. Trimming stripped 5 bases from V and 5 bases from J, with 13 bases between. The CDR3 has 13 residues. The CDR3 DNA follows: TGTGCCAGCAGGGCCGCGGGGACCGAGACCCAGTACTTC. As protein: CASRAAGTETQYF.

The J gene is TRBJ2-3, the V gene TRBV11-2; 9 positions agree with TRBD2. This CDR3 is built from 14 residues. CDR1 and CDR2 from the germline V gene are SGHAT and FQNNGV. With 2 bases clipped from V and 7 bases from J, the junction kept 4 bases outside the gene matches. The CDR3 nucleotides read TGTGCCAGCAGCTTATCTAGCGGGGTATATACGCAGTATTTT. It yields the protein CASSLSSGVYTQYF.

In its sample, this clone was seen once. The CDR3 spells CASSQSSGSSDEQFF. CDR3 nucleotide sequence: TGCGCCAGCAGCCAATCTAGCGGGAGTTCCGATGAGCAGTTCTTC. This chain connects TRBV4-3 to TRBJ2-1; 10 bases fit TRBD2. The CDR3 runs 15 residues. Trimming cost V 2 bases and J 8 bases; bases outside gene matches: 6. The germline CDR1 and CDR2 sequences are LGHNA and YSLEER.

V gene TRBV2 combines with J gene TRBJ2-5; TRBD2 matches 8 bases. V lost 8 bases and J lost 5; bases outside the gene matches: 7. Germline CDR1 reads SNHLY; CDR2 reads FYNNEI. This CDR3 region has 13 residues. The CDR3 bases are TGTGCCAGCCTAGAGCGGGAGAGGGAGACCCAGTACTTC. Translation: CASLERERETQYF.

The V gene is TRBV6-5, the J gene TRBJ1-2; D uncertain. Trimming took off 2 bases at V and 3 bases at J, with 7 bases between the two ends. The CDR3 is 13 amino acids. The germline CDR1 and CDR2 sequences are MNHEY and SVGAGI. The CDR3 is CASSYPGYYGYTF. CDR3 in DNA: TGTGCCAGCAGTTACCCAGGCTACTATGGCTACACCTTC.